This T cell receptor (beta chain) comes out of a study of shared clonotypes between healthy human individuals. Every donor, a Caucasian adult, lived in Nashville, Tennessee. CDR3 length: 15 amino acids. V lost 4 bases and J 0 bases, leaving 11 bases between the germline ends. Germline lookup yields CDR1 ENHRY and CDR2 SYGVKD. The material for each subset, its genomic DNA, was split evenly across several immunoSEQ plates. Unsorted PBMCs provided DNA that was sequenced on ten immunoSEQ deep assay plates. The table came from immunoSEQ multiplex PCR; TCRdb's copy has only in-frame clones and leaves some out. Of 450,000 or so clones in the sample, approximately 77% were seen once.

The sequenced sample was PBMCs. The clonotype comes from a woman in her thirties or forties in good health. Some clones in this sample may be carry-over from other donors' samples. V and J are TRBV10-3 and TRBJ2-3, with D perhaps TRBD1 or TRBD2 (5 bases each). This CDR3 is CAISAGTPSTDTQYF. CDR3 nucleotide sequence: TGTGCCATCAGTGCCGGGACCCCGAGCACAGATACGCAGTATTTT.